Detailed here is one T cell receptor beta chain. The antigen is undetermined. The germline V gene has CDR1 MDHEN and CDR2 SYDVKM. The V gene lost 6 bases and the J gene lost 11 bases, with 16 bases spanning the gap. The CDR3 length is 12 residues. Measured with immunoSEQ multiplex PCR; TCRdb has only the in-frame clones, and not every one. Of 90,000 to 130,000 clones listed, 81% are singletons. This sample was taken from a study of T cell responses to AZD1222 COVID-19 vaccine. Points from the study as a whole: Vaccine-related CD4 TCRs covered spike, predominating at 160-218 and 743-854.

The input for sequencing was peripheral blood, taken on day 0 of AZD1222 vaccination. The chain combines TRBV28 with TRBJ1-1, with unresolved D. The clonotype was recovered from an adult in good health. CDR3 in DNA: TGTGCCAGCAGCCTTCCATCTCGTGAGGCTTTCTTT. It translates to CASSLPSREAFF.